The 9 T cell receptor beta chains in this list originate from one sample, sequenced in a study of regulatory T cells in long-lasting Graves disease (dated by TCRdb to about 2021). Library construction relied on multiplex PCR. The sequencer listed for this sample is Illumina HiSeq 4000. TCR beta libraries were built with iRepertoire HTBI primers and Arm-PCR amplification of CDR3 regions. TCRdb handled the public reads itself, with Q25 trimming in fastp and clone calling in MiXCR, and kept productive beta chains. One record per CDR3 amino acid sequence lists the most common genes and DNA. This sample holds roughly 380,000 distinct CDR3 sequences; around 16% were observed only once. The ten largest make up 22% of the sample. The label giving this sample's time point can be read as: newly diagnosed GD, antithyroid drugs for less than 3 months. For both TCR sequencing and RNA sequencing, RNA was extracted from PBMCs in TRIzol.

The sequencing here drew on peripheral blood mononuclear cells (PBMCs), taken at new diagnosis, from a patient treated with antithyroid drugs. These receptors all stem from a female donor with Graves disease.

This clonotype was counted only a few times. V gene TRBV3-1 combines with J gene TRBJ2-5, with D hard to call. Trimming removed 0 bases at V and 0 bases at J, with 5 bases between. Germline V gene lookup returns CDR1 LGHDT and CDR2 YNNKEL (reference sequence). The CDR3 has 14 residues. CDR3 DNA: TGTGCCAGCAGCCAAGACTACAACCAAGAGACCCAGTACTTC. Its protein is CASSQDYNQETQYF.

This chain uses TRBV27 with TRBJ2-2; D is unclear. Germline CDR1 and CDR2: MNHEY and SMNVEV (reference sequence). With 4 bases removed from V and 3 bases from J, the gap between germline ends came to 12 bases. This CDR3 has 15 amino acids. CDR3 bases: TGTGCCAGCAGTTCCAGAGACCCTCACACCGGGGAGCTGTTTTTT. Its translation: CASSSRDPHTGELFF.

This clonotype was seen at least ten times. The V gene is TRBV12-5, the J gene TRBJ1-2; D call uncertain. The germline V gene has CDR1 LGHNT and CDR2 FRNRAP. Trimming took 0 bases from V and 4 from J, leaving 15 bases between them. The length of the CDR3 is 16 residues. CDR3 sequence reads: CASGLVFSVALYGYTF. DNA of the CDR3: TGTGCTAGTGGTTTGGTATTCTCGGTCGCCCTCTATGGCTACACCTTC.

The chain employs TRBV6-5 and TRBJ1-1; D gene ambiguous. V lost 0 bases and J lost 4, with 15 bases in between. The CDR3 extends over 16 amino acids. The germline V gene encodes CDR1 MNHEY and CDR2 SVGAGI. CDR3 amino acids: CASSYSIGEFGTEAFF. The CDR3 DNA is TGTGCCAGCAGTTACTCGATTGGGGAGTTCGGCACTGAAGCTTTCTTT.

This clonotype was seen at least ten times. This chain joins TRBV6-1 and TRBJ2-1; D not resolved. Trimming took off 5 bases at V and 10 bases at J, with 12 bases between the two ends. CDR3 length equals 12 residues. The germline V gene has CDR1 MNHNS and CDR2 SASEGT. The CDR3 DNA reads TGTGCCAGCAGTCCCCTTACGCAAGAGCAGTTCTTC. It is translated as CASSPLTQEQFF.

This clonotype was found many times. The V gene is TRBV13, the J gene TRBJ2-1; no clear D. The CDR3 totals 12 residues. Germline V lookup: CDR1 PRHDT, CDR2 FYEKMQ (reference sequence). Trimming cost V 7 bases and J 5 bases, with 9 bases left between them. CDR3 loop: CASNWRNNEQFF. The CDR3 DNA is TGTGCCAGCAATTGGCGGAACAATGAGCAGTTCTTC.

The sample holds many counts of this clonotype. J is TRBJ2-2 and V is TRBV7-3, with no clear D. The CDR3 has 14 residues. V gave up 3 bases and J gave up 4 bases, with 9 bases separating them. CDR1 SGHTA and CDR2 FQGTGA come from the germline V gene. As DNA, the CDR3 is TGTGCCAGCAGCTTGGATGGATCCACCGGGGAGCTGTTTTTT. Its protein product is CASSLDGSTGELFF.

The CDR3: CSARFVTNREQFF. The DNA for the CDR3 is TGCAGTGCTAGATTCGTTACTAATCGAGAGCAGTTCTTC. This sequence joins TRBV20-1 and TRBJ2-1; D ambiguous. V shed 2 bases and J shed 10 bases, with 15 bases lying between them. The CDR3 consists of 13 residues. CDR1 and CDR2 (germline): DFQATT, SNEGSKA (reference sequence).

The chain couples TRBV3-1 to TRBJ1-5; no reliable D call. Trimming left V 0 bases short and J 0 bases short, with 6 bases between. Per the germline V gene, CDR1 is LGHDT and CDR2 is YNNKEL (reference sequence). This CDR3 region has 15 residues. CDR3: CASSQDMYSNQPQHF. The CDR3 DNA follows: TGTGCCAGCAGCCAAGATATGTATAGCAATCAGCCCCAGCATTTT.